This TCR beta chain was observed in a study of neoadjuvant anti-PD-1 for oral cavity cancer. Looking at the study overall: Before surgery, most patients got three to four biweekly 3 mg/kg nivolumab doses.

The time point here: after neoadjuvant nivolumab, at surgical resection. Germline V CDR1 and CDR2: GTSNPN, SVGIG (reference sequence). The length of the CDR3 is 13 residues. V was shortened by 3 bases and J by 8 bases, with 16 bases between the two germline ends. TCRdb's copy holds only in-frame clones and misses some; the assay was immunoSEQ multiplex PCR. The data show roughly 10,000 clones, with just under 70% seen just once and around 4.4% held by the top ten. This chain links TRBV30 with TRBJ1-2, with no clear D. This receptor was identified in a person between 35 and 79 years old with oral cavity squamous cell carcinoma. Sample: PBMCs, taken after nivolumab (anti-PD-1) treatment. As DNA, the CDR3 is TGTGCCTGGAGCCCGGGAGCTTTAAGAGGCTACACCTTC. It codes for CAWSPGALRGYTF.